What follows is one T cell receptor (beta chain) and its context. The record originates from a study of sequential checkpoint blockade in melanoma. Across the whole study: After both sequences, patients received maintenance nivolumab.

The sample's treatment: randomized to nivolumab then ipilimumab (arm A) or the reverse (arm B). Patients had received no earlier DNA-damaging chemotherapy. Live CD3+CD8+ CD19− CD56− cells were sorted from PBMCs. Libraries were prepared by immunoSEQ multiplex PCR; TCRdb keeps only in-frame clonotypes and omits some of them. The sample has around 40,000 clones; 86% are singletons. V was pared by 4 bases and J by 5 bases, with 11 bases between. CDR1 and CDR2 from the germline V gene are LGHNA and YSLEER. The CDR3 is made up of 13 amino acids. This sequence was found in a human donor with melanoma. V is TRBV4-3 and J is TRBJ1-1; possible D gene TRBD1, 6 bases. This sample comprised CD8+ T cells sorted from blood (inferred from file names), obtained from a patient given nivolumab and ipilimumab in sequence. CDR3 loop: CASSPRGGTEAFF. CDR3 nucleotide sequence: TGCGCCAGCAGCCCTAGGGGGGGGACTGAAGCTTTCTTT.